These 10 T cell receptor beta chains share one sample of origin, sequenced in a study of T cell repertoires in cytomegalovirus infection. TCRdb recomputed calls from the reads with MiXCR, one row per CDR3 protein. The sample has about 740,000 distinct CDR3 sequences, 35% seen once. Source material: PBMCs. These receptors all come from a human donor in good health (CMV status not recorded). Some clones in this sample may be carry-over from other donors' samples.

The rearrangement links TRBV20-1 to TRBJ2-7; TRBD2 matches at 12 bases. CDR3 length equals 15 residues. V lost 4 bases to trimming and J lost 5 bases; unmatched junction nucleotides: 9. CDR1 DFQATT and CDR2 SNEGSKA come from the germline V gene (reference sequence). CDR3 DNA sequence: TGCAGTGCTATCAGGGGGACTAGCGGGTTCCACGAGCAGTACTTC. It translates to CSAIRGTSGFHEQYF.

The chain joins TRBV6-1 to TRBJ2-7; maybe TRBD1 (6 bases). Per the germline V gene, CDR1 is MNHNS and CDR2 is SASEGT. V was trimmed by 1 base and J by 3 bases, leaving 10 bases between them. The CDR3 is 14 amino acids. CDR3 in amino acids: CASSEEDRIYEQYF. The CDR3 coding sequence is TGTGCCAGCAGTGAAGAGGACAGAATCTACGAGCAGTACTTC.

This clonotype appeared a few times. This rearrangement joins TRBV7-8 to TRBJ2-7; D could derive from TRBD1 or TRBD2 (6 bases each). The V and J ends lost 2 bases and 7 bases respectively, with 12 bases between them. CDR1 and CDR2 (germline): SGHVS, FQNEAQ. The CDR3 is 13 amino acids. CDR3 nucleotides: TGTGCCAGCAGCTTATCGCAGGGGAGGGAGCAGTACTTC. Amino acid sequence: CASSLSQGREQYF.

This clonotype was detected ten times or more. The CDR3 here is CASSFWGSNQPQHF. The CDR3 bases are TGTGCCAGCAGCTTCTGGGGCAGCAATCAGCCCCAGCATTTT. V gene TRBV12-3 or TRBV12-4 combines with J gene TRBJ1-5, with a tentative D call TRBD1 (5 bases). V lost 6 bases to trimming and J lost 1 base, with 10 bases between them. CDR3 length: 14 residues.

This clonotype occurred a few times. V gene TRBV28 combines with J gene TRBJ1-2; D possibly corresponds to TRBD1 (5 bases). This CDR3 spans 12 amino acids. V was clipped by 6 bases and J by 4 bases, with 9 bases between them. Germline CDR1 reads MDHEN; CDR2 reads SYDVKM. The chain's CDR3 is CASRGEGYGYTF. DNA for the CDR3: TGTGCCAGCAGAGGGGAGGGCTATGGCTACACCTTC.

This clonotype was recorded a few times. The chain carries TRBV15 and TRBJ1-5; no definite D call. V lost 6 bases and J lost 5, with 8 bases in between. This CDR3 is 12 amino acids long. CDR1 and CDR2 from the germline V gene are LNHNV and YYDKDF (reference sequence). CDR3 bases: TGTGCCACCAGAACGGGCGATCAGCCCCAGCATTTT. Protein sequence: CATRTGDQPQHF. The whole variable domain, remainder taken from reference TRBV15 and TRBJ1-5, is DAMVIQNPRYQVTQFGKPVTLSCSQTLNHNVMYWYQQKSSQAPKLLFHYYDKDFNNEADTPDNFQSRRPNTSFCFLDIRSPGLGDTAMYLCATRTGDQPQHFGDGTRLSIL.

The sample holds a few counts of this clonotype. The CDR3: CASSGQGPSTGELFF. The CDR3 region has the DNA TGTGCCAGCAGTGGACAGGGACCAAGCACCGGGGAGCTGTTTTTT. The chain combines TRBV12-3 or TRBV12-4 with TRBJ2-2; 8 nucleotides match TRBD1. Trimming removed 5 bases from V and 4 bases from J; junction bases left unmatched: 6. The CDR3 is made up of 15 amino acids.

This clonotype was counted ten times or more. CDR3 amino acids: CASSPGPAHSPLHF. CDR3 nucleotides: TGTGCCAGCAGCCCCGGGCCTGCCCATTCACCCCTCCACTTT. The chain joins TRBV6-1 to TRBJ1-6; D is undetermined. Germline V gene data show CDR1 as MNHNS and CDR2 as SASEGT. Trimming stripped 6 bases from V and 8 bases from J, with 14 bases between. The CDR3 extends over 14 amino acids.

The chain joins TRBV24-1 to TRBJ1-5; 10 bases align to TRBD1. Germline assignment: CDR1 KGHDR and CDR2 SFDVKD. The CDR3 is 16 residues long. Unmatched junction bases numbered 5, after V lost 3 bases and J lost 4 bases. CDR3 amino acids: CATSDGGQGGNQPQHF. The CDR3 DNA reads TGTGCCACCAGTGATGGCGGACAGGGGGGAAATCAGCCCCAGCATTTT.

This clonotype came up a few times. This chain connects TRBV28 to TRBJ2-7, with 12 bases aligning to TRBD2. Unmatched junction bases numbered 5, after V lost 5 bases and J lost 3 bases. The CDR3 has 15 residues. Germline V gene data show CDR1 as MDHEN and CDR2 as SYDVKM. The CDR3 region has the DNA TGTGCCAGCAGTACGGCGACTAGCGGGGGCTACGAGCAGTACTTC. It specifies CASSTATSGGYEQYF.